This T cell receptor (beta chain) was captured in a study of Graves' ophthalmopathy and Graves' hyperthyroidism. Overall study findings and caveats: Among thyroid clonotypes expanded above 0.001 frequency, most also appeared in blood.

Only a few counts were recorded for this clonotype. The antigen remains undetermined. The CDR3 runs to 13 residues. With 3 bases clipped from V and 4 bases from J, the junction kept 4 bases outside the gene matches. Germline values: CDR1 SQVTM, CDR2 ANQGSEA. CDR3 regions of TCR beta were amplified from RNA transcripts. HTBI primers primed a first-round RT-PCR, and a second-round multiplex PCR followed. TCRdb processed the multiplex PCR reads anew with MiXCR; each CDR3 protein has one entry. Here the sample spans around 1,200,000 distinct CDR3 sequences, about 36% being singletons. Ineligible for inclusion were patients with other autoimmune diseases, uncontrolled infections, pregnancy or lactation.

The receptor was derived from an adult man with Graves' hyperthyroidism. The chain joins TRBV29-1 to TRBJ2-5; 8 bases are a match to TRBD2. Sequenced sample: peripheral blood or thyroid tissue (not recorded which). CDR3: CSVEAGGGETQYF. The DNA for the CDR3 is TGCAGCGTTGAGGCGGGAGGTGGAGAGACCCAGTACTTC.